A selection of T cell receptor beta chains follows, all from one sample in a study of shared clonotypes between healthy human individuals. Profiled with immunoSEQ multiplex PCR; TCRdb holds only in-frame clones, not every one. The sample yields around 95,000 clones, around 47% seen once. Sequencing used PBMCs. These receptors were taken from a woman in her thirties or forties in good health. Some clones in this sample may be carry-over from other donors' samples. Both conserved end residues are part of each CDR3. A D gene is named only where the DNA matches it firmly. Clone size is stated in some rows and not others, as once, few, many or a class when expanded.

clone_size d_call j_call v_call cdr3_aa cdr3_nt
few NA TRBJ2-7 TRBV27 CASSLLQSSYEQYF TGTGCCAGCAGTCTCCTACAGAGCTCCTACGAGCAGTACTTC
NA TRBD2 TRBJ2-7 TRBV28 CASTRSGVTYEQYF TGTGCCAGCACCCGTAGCGGGGTCACCTACGAGCAGTACTTC
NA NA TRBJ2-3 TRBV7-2 CASSLGYVLTQYF TGTGCCAGCAGCTTAGGCTACGTACTCACGCAGTATTTT
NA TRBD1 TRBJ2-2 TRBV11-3 CASSPTGEDTGELFF TGTGCCAGCAGCCCAACAGGGGAAGACACCGGGGAGCTGTTTTTT
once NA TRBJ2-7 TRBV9 CASSVGLDSSYEQYF TGTGCCAGCAGCGTTGGTTTGGACTCCTCCTACGAGCAGTACTTC
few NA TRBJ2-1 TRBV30 CAWSAYDWVSYNEQFF TGTGCCTGGAGTGCCTACGACTGGGTCTCCTACAATGAGCAGTTCTTC
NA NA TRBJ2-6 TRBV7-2 CASSLGRTGANVLTF TGTGCCAGCAGCTTGGGCAGGACCGGGGCCAACGTCCTGACTTTC
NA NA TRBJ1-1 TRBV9 CASSVVGQNTEAFF TGTGCCAGCAGCGTAGTCGGCCAGAACACTGAAGCTTTCTTT
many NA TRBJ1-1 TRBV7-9 CASSYGGGAAFF TGTGCCAGCAGCTACGGCGGTGGGGCAGCTTTCTTT
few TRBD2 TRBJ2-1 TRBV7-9 CASSRGLAGGIEQFF TGTGCCAGCAGCCGAGGACTAGCGGGAGGAATTGAGCAGTTCTTC
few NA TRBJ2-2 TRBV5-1 CASSPSDTGELFF TGCGCCAGCAGTCCTAGCGACACCGGGGAGCTGTTTTTT
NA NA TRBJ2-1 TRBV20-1 CSAQKNEQFF TGCAGTGCTCAAAAGAATGAGCAGTTCTTC
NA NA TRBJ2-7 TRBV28 CASRNHGVTYEQYF TGTGCCAGCAGAAATCACGGGGTAACCTACGAGCAGTACTTC
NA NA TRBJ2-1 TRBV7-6 CASSPGVEQFF TGTGCCAGCAGCCCGGGGGTAGAGCAGTTCTTC
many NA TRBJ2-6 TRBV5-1 CASSLVEGANVLTF TGCGCCAGCAGCTTGGTTGAGGGGGCCAACGTCCTGACTTTC
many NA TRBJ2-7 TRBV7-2 CASSSAGTGHEQYF TGTGCCAGCAGCTCCGCTGGTACAGGCCACGAGCAGTACTTC
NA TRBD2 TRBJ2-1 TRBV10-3 CSSAGANNEQFF TGTTCTTCAGCGGGAGCAAACAATGAGCAGTTCTTC
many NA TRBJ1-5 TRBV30 CAWNSVGYHNQPQHF TGTGCCTGGAACAGCGTGGGGTATCACAATCAGCCCCAGCATTTT
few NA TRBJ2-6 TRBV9 CASSEPSGANVLTF TGTGCCAGCAGCGAGCCGTCTGGGGCCAACGTCCTGACTTTC
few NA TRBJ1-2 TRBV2 CASYLGSGSYGYTF TGTGCCAGTTACCTTGGCTCGGGGTCCTATGGCTACACCTTC
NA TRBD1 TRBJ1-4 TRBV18 CASSQSTGGGEKLFF TGTGCCAGCTCACAGAGCACAGGGGGCGGTGAAAAACTGTTTTTT
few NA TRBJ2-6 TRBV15 CAIATATSGANVLTF TGTGCCATCGCGACAGCTACCTCTGGGGCCAACGTCCTGACTTTC
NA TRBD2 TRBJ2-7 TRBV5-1 CASSLKLAGDEQYF TGCGCCAGCAGCTTGAAGCTAGCGGGAGACGAGCAGTACTTC
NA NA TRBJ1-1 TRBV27 CASSFGGVVAEAFF TGTGCCAGCAGTTTTGGGGGAGTAGTAGCTGAAGCTTTCTTT
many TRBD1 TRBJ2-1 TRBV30 CAWSGDSYNEQFF TGTGCCTGGAGTGGGGACAGTTACAATGAGCAGTTCTTC
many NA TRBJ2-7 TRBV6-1 CASSQGAGYSSYEQYF TGTGCCAGCAGTCAAGGGGCAGGCTATAGCTCCTACGAGCAGTACTTC
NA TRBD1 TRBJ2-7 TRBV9 CASSPTGGSYEQYF TGTGCCAGCAGCCCCACAGGGGGATCCTACGAGCAGTACTTC
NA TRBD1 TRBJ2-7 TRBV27 CASSPGTGTAYEQYF TGTGCCAGCAGTCCAGGGACAGGGACTGCCTACGAGCAGTACTTC
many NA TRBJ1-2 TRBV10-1 CPGWRSPNYGYTF TGCCCCGGGTGGCGTTCCCCTAACTATGGCTACACCTTC
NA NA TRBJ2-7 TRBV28 CASSLGGRINEQYF TGTGCCAGCAGTTTAGGTGGGAGGATCAACGAGCAGTACTTC
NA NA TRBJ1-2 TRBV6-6 CASSYLSRDADRYTF TGTGCCAGCAGTTACCTAAGCCGGGACGCCGACCGCTACACCTTC
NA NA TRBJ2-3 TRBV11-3 CASSLGAGDTQYF TGTGCCAGCAGCTTAGGAGCGGGAGATACGCAGTATTTT
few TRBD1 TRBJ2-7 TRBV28 CASSQGTPYEQYF TGTGCCAGTTCACAGGGGACCCCCTACGAGCAGTACTTC
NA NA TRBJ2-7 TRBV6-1 CASSEADSASYEQYF TGTGCCAGCAGTGAAGCGGACAGTGCCTCCTACGAGCAGTACTTC
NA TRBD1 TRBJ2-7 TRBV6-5 CAAQGASEQYF TGTGCCGCACAGGGGGCGTCTGAGCAGTACTTC
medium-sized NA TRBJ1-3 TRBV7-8 CASSLSVSGNTIYF TGTGCCAGCAGCTTATCCGTCTCTGGAAACACCATATATTTT
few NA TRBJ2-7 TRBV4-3 CASSQVRQSNEQYF TGCGCCAGCAGCCAGGTTAGACAGTCGAACGAGCAGTACTTC
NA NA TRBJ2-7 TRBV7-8 CASSQRGTISYEQYF TGTGCCAGCAGCCAACGGGGGACAATTTCCTACGAGCAGTACTTC
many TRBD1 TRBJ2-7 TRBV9 CASSKRDSSYEQYF TGTGCCAGCAGCAAACGGGACAGCTCCTACGAGCAGTACTTC
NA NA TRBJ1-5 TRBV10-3 CAISAGTGAEAQHF TGTGCCATCAGTGCCGGGACGGGCGCGGAGGCCCAGCATTTT
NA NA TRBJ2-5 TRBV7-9 CASSSGTSGAQYF TGTGCCAGCAGCTCCGGGACTTCTGGGGCCCAGTACTTC
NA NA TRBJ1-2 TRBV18 CASSPPRLGQSNYGYTF TGTGCCAGCTCACCTCCTCGGCTCGGACAGTCTAACTATGGCTACACCTTC
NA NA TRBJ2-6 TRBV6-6 CASSPEISGANVLTF TGTGCCAGCAGTCCCGAAATCTCTGGGGCCAACGTCCTGACTTTC
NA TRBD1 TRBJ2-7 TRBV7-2 CASSLWDRGAEQYF TGTGCCAGCAGCTTGTGGGACAGGGGAGCCGAGCAGTACTTC
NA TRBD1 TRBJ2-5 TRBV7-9 CASTGGWETQYF TGTGCCAGTACAGGGGGCTGGGAGACCCAGTACTTC
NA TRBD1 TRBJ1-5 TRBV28 CASSLVGTETLEDQPQHF TGTGCCAGCAGTTTAGTCGGGACAGAAACCCTCGAGGATCAGCCCCAGCATTTT
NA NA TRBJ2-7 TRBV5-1 CASSLGPAGQQRYEQYF TGCGCCAGCAGCTTGGGGCCGGCGGGGCAGCAGCGGTACGAGCAGTACTTC
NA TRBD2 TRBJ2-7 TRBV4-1 CASSQGLAVPYEQYF TGCGCCAGCAGCCAAGGGCTAGCGGTACCCTACGAGCAGTACTTC